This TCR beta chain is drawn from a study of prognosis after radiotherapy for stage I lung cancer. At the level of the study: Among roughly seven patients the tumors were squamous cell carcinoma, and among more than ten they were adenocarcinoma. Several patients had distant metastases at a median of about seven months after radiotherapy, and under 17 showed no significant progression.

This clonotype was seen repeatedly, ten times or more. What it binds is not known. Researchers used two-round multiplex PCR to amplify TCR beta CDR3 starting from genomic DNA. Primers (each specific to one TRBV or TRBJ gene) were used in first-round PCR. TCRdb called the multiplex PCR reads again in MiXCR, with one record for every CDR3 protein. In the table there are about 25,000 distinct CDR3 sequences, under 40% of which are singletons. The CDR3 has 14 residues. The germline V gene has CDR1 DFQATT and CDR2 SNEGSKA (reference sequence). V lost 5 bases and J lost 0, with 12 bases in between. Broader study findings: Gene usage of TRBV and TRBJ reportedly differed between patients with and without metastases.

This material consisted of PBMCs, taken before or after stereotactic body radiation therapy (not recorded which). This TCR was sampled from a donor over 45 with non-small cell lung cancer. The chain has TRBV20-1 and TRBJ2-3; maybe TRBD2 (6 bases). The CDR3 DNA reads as TGCAGTGCTCCCCTAGCGTCTAGCACAGATACGCAGTATTTT. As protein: CSAPLASSTDTQYF.